This record looks at one T cell receptor (beta chain) sequence and its context. The data are from a study of blood T cell repertoires in COVID-19. Study background: Samples representing acute and convalescent COVID-19 were sourced from the United States, Italy and Spain.

Source study methods: It was from reference gene primer amplification that nucleated cell counts were estimated. Using immunoSEQ multiplex PCR, the repertoire was profiled, and TCRdb retains in-frame clones only, with some absent. D and trimming were read from the DNA, whereas the V and J calls and clone size are those reported in that table. This table has roughly 160,000 clones, under 90% appearing once. This TCR was sampled from a woman older than 75 with acute or convalescent COVID-19. What was sequenced was peripheral blood.

CDR3 amino acids: CASSPTSAGNEQFF. The CDR3 nucleotides are TGTGCCAGCTCACCGACGTCCGCGGGCAATGAGCAGTTCTTC. V is TRBV18 and J is TRBJ2-1; D is possibly TRBD2 (5 bases). From germline, CDR1 is KGHSH and CDR2 LQKENI. This CDR3 spans 14 amino acids. V lost 3 bases to trimming and J lost 6 bases, with 12 bases between them.